The 15 T cell receptor beta chains below were found in one sample sequenced in a study of blood T cell repertoires in COVID-19. Repertoires were generated with immunoSEQ multiplex PCR, while TCRdb's copy carries only in-frame clones and drops some. This sample carries a few hundred thousand clones, approximately 84% of them seen once, and the ten largest clones take about 0.93%. The source material was peripheral blood. These receptors were collected from a middle-aged man with acute or convalescent COVID-19.

The chain links TRBV29-1 to TRBJ1-1, with 7 bases lining up with TRBD1. V lost 4 bases and J lost 1; bases outside the gene matches: 3. CDR1 and CDR2 from the germline V gene are SQVTM and ANQGSEA. The CDR3 runs to 13 residues. The CDR3 region is CSVGEGANTEAFF. The DNA for the CDR3 is TGCAGCGTTGGAGAGGGGGCGAACACTGAAGCTTTCTTT.

The chain couples TRBV9 to TRBJ2-3; 7 positions match TRBD2. The CDR3 covers 15 residues. J gave up 1 base and V 3 bases, and 5 bases lay outside the gene matches. The germline gives CDR1 SGDLS, CDR2 YYNGEE. CDR3 in amino acids: CASSGAGVGTDTQYF. DNA of the CDR3: TGTGCCAGCAGCGGGGCGGGGGTTGGCACAGATACGCAGTATTTT. Full variable domain (remainder filled in from reference TRBV9 and TRBJ2-3): DSGVTQTPKHLITATGQRVTLRCSPRSGDLSVYWYQQSLDQGLQFLIQYYNGEERAKGNILERFSAQQFPDLHSELNLSSLELGDSALYFCASSGAGVGTDTQYFGPGTRLTVL.

The V and J genes are TRBV3-1 (or the pseudogene TRBV3-2) and TRBJ2-5, with 8 bases fitting TRBD2. This CDR3 contains 15 residues. Per the germline V gene, CDR1 is LGHDT and CDR2 is YNNKEL (reference sequence). With 1 base clipped from V and 7 bases from J, the junction kept 8 bases outside the gene matches. In DNA form, the CDR3 reads TGTGCCAGCAGCCAAGCCACGGGGGGGCGTCGGACCCAGTACTTC. Translated: CASSQATGGRRTQYF.

As DNA, the CDR3 is TGTGCCAGCAGGGGAGATGGGACCGGGGAGCTGTTTTTT. This translates into CASRGDGTGELFF. The chain joins TRBV5-6 to TRBJ2-2; weak D call: TRBD2 (5 bases). The CDR3 consists of 13 residues. V was pared by 5 bases and J by 5 bases, with 10 bases between. Looked up from germline, CDR1 is SGHDT and CDR2 is YYEEEE. Full variable domain (outside the CDR3, taken from reference TRBV5-6 and TRBJ2-2): DAGVTQSPTHLIKTRGQQVTLRCSPKSGHDTVSWYQQALGQGPQFIFQYYEEEERQRGNFPDRFSGHQFPNYSSELNVNALLLGDSALYLCASRGDGTGELFFGEGSRLTVL.

The chain joins TRBV9 to TRBJ1-1, with D uncertain. The CDR3 is made up of 13 amino acids. The ends were cut back, 3 bases at V and 0 bases at J, with 6 bases in the middle. The germline V gene encodes CDR1 SGDLS and CDR2 YYNGEE. The CDR3 reads CASSATLNTEAFF. CDR3 coding DNA: TGTGCCAGCAGCGCCACATTGAACACTGAAGCTTTCTTT.

The genes are TRBV30 and TRBJ1-4; no clear D. The CDR3 runs 13 residues. Trimming shortened V by 0 bases and J by 4 bases, and 6 bases separated the two germline ends. Germline assignment: CDR1 GTSNPN and CDR2 SVGIG (reference sequence). CDR3 nucleotide sequence: TGTGCCTGGAGTGTACAAGTTAATGAAAAACTGTTTTTT. This sequence encodes CAWSVQVNEKLFF.

The rearrangement uses TRBV20-1 and TRBJ1-1; 8 bases fit TRBD1. Per the germline V gene, CDR1 is DFQATT and CDR2 is SNEGSKA (reference sequence). Trimming at V came to 3 bases and at J to 1 base, leaving 10 bases not matched to a gene. This CDR3 has 16 residues. In DNA, the CDR3 is TGCAGTGCTAGTAGACCCCGACAGGGGAAGAACACTGAAGCTTTCTTT. It codes for CSASRPRQGKNTEAFF.

This chain links TRBV28 with TRBJ1-2; D perhaps matches TRBD1 (5 bases). CDR3 length equals 14 residues. V gave up 10 bases and J gave up 4 bases, with 19 bases separating them. In germline, CDR1 is MDHEN, CDR2 SYDVKM. The CDR3 DNA is TGTGCCACCGTGGGGGGGTTAAGGAGCTATGGCTACACCTTC. This codes for CATVGGLRSYGYTF.

The J gene is TRBJ2-7, the V gene TRBV5-4; 8 nucleotides agree with TRBD1. The CDR3 extends over 13 amino acids. Germline V CDR1 and CDR2: SGHNT, YYREEE (reference sequence). Trimming removed 4 bases from V and 5 bases from J; junction bases left unmatched: 5. CDR3 DNA sequence: TGTGCCAGCAGCGGGACAGGCATCCACGAGCAGTACTTC. Its protein product is CASSGTGIHEQYF.

V gene TRBV19 combines with J gene TRBJ1-1, with 7 bases aligning to TRBD1. The CDR3 runs to 12 residues. J gave up 9 bases and V 7 bases, and 8 bases lay outside the gene matches. From germline, CDR1 is LNHDA and CDR2 SQIVND (reference sequence). CDR3 sequence: CASNPGQQKAFF. CDR3 sequence (DNA): TGTGCCAGTAATCCGGGACAGCAGAAAGCTTTCTTT.

The chain uses TRBV2 and TRBJ1-1; no definite D call. V shed 4 bases and J shed 5 bases, with 5 bases lying between them. The CDR3 is 11 residues long. Germline CDR1 SNHLY, CDR2 FYNNEI. The DNA for the CDR3 is TGTGCCAGCAGTGGTCTGACTGAAGCTTTCTTT. This gives the protein CASSGLTEAFF.

The genes are TRBV5-1 and TRBJ1-2; D call uncertain. CDR1 is SGHRS and CDR2 is YFSETQ in the germline V gene. With 0 bases removed from V and 4 bases from J, the gap between germline ends came to 7 bases. CDR3 length: 13 amino acids. The CDR3 reads CASSLDSSYGYTF. CDR3 DNA sequence: TGCGCCAGCAGCTTGGATTCGTCCTATGGCTACACCTTC. The complete variable domain, with remaining parts taken from reference TRBV5-1 and TRBJ1-2, reads KAGVTQTPRYLIKTRGQQVTLSCSPISGHRSVSWYQQTPGQGLQFLFEYFSETQRNKGNFPGRFSGRQFSNSRSEMNVSTLELGDSALYLCASSLDSSYGYTFGSGTRLTVV.

This clone was seen only once. The rearrangement uses TRBV24-1 and TRBJ2-7; D is possibly TRBD1 (6 bases). The CDR3 has 12 residues. Germline CDR1 and CDR2: KGHDR and SFDVKD. Between the trimmed V and J ends, which lost 11 bases and 2 bases, there was a span of 12 bases. This chain's CDR3 is CANRDTPYEQYF. DNA of the CDR3: TGTGCCAACCGGGACACCCCCTACGAGCAGTACTTC.

The V and J genes are TRBV10-3 and TRBJ2-3, with 9 bases that match TRBD2. J was trimmed by 1 base and V by 8 bases; bases with no gene match: 4. Germline CDR1 reads ENHRY; CDR2 reads SYGVKD. This CDR3 is built from 14 residues. CDR3 nucleotide sequence: TGTGCCATCGGTCTAGCGGGGCGCACAGATACGCAGTATTTT. Amino acid sequence: CAIGLAGRTDTQYF.

For the CDR3, the DNA is TGTGCCAGCAGCCAACATGACAGGGTGTACTACAATGAGCAGTTCTTC. Protein sequence: CASSQHDRVYYNEQFF. V is TRBV14 and J is TRBJ2-1, with 7 bases fitting TRBD1. Trimming cost V 2 bases and J 3 bases; bases outside gene matches: 7. The CDR3 is 16 residues long. The germline CDR1 and CDR2 sequences are SGHDN and FVKESK.